This entry lists 26 T cell receptor beta chains sequenced from one sample in a study of T cells after posttransplantation cyclophosphamide. Cells defined as naive were viable CD3+CD4+ or CD3+CD8+ and CCR7+CD45RA+CD45RO-CD95-CD27+CD28+. The assay was immunoSEQ multiplex PCR, and TCRdb's table has in-frame clones only and misses some. The sample carries around 15,000 clones, roughly 94% recorded once. Input material: naive CD4+ T cells sorted from blood. All receptors derive from a woman aged 45-60 years in good health and a related stem cell transplant donor.

This chain joins TRBV6-5 and TRBJ2-5; possible D gene TRBD2, 5 bases. This CDR3 contains 16 residues. The germline V and J ends were trimmed by 2 bases and 2 bases, with 15 bases remaining between them. Germline CDR1 is MNHEY and CDR2 is SVGAGI. Here the CDR3 reads CASSYNPSRGQETQYF. CDR3 nucleotides: TGTGCCAGCAGTTACAACCCCTCTCGGGGTCAAGAGACCCAGTACTTC.

The rearrangement uses TRBV7-9 and TRBJ1-4; the D gene is possibly TRBD1 (5 bases). V dropped 4 bases and J dropped 10 bases, with 13 bases sitting between them. CDR1 and CDR2 from the germline V gene are SEHNR and FQNEAQ (reference sequence). The CDR3 extends over 13 amino acids. The CDR3 reads CASSWGLGAKLFF. In DNA form, the CDR3 reads TGTGCCAGCAGCTGGGGTCTAGGGGCAAAACTGTTTTTT.

The gene calls are TRBV2 and TRBJ2-7; possibly TRBD2 for D (5 bases). With 8 bases removed from V and 0 bases from J, the gap between germline ends came to 14 bases. The V gene's germline CDR1 is SNHLY and CDR2 FYNNEI. CDR3 length equals 14 residues. CDR3 residues: CASSLSGSSYEQYF. The CDR3 DNA is TGTGCCAGCTCCCTTAGTGGGAGCTCCTACGAGCAGTACTTC. The complete variable domain, with remaining parts taken from reference TRBV2 and TRBJ2-7, reads EPEVTQTPSHQVTQMGQEVILRCVPISNHLYFYWYRQILGQKVEFLVSFYNNEISEKSEIFDDQFSVERPDGSNFTLKIRSTKLEDSAMYFCASSLSGSSYEQYFGPGTRLTVT.

The CDR3 DNA reads as TGTGCCAGCTCACCGACAACCCCACCCCTCCACTTT. Translated, it gives CASSPTTPPLHF. The V gene is TRBV18, the J gene TRBJ1-6; no firm D call. CDR1 is KGHSH and CDR2 is LQKENI in the germline V gene. Trimming took 3 bases from V and 11 from J, leaving 8 bases between them. The CDR3 has 12 residues.

This chain uses TRBV4-1 with TRBJ1-1; 9 bases are shared with TRBD1. This CDR3 is built from 16 residues. The germline CDR1 and CDR2 sequences are MGHRA and YSYEKL. Trimming removed 1 base from V and 6 bases from J; junction bases left unmatched: 9. Here the CDR3 reads CASSQAGTGKRAEAFF. The CDR3 coding sequence is TGCGCCAGCAGCCAAGCCGGGACAGGGAAGAGGGCTGAAGCTTTCTTT.

V and J are TRBV9 and TRBJ1-6; TRBD1 matches 7 bases. J gave up 7 bases and V 0 bases, and 4 bases lay outside the gene matches. Germline-derived CDR1 and CDR2 are SGDLS and YYNGEE. The CDR3 has 15 residues. The chain's CDR3 is CASSVGGTDNSPLHF. For the CDR3, the DNA is TGTGCCAGCAGCGTAGGAGGGACAGACAATTCACCCCTCCACTTT.

The chain is built from TRBV7-2 and TRBJ2-2; 9 bases fit TRBD1. The CDR3 sequence is 17 residues long. The V segment lost 1 base and the J segment 3 bases; nucleotides outside the gene matches: 6. CDR1 is SGHTA and CDR2 is FQGNSA in the germline V gene. The CDR3, as DNA: TGTGCCAGCAGCTTAGGCCCGACAGGGGGGGACACCGGGGAGCTGTTTTTT. Translated, it gives CASSLGPTGGDTGELFF.

In this sample, this clone turned up once. The V and J genes are TRBV7-2 and TRBJ2-3; 7 nucleotides line up with TRBD1. With V trimmed by 6 bases and J by 2 bases, 5 bases remained unmatched. This CDR3 region has 14 residues. The V gene's germline CDR1 is SGHTA and CDR2 FQGNSA. CDR3 protein: CASRRTGPTDTQYF. The DNA for the CDR3 is TGTGCCAGCAGGCGGACAGGCCCCACAGATACGCAGTATTTT.

This sequence joins TRBV18 and TRBJ2-2; D perhaps matches TRBD2 (5 bases). The CDR3 is 18 amino acids. V was cut by 3 bases and J by 8 bases, with 25 bases left in between. Germline CDR1 KGHSH, CDR2 LQKENI. CDR3 nucleotide sequence: TGTGCCAGCTCACCGGACGAGGGCCAGCGCAATTTGTTAGGGGAGCTGTTTTTT. Translated, it gives CASSPDEGQRNLLGELFF. Looking up the rest from reference TRBV18 and TRBJ2-2 gives the full variable domain: NAGVMQNPRHLVRRRGQEARLRCSPMKGHSHVYWYRQLPEEGLKFMVYLQKENIIDESGMPKERFSAEFPKEGPSILRIQQVVRGDSAAYFCASSPDEGQRNLLGELFFGEGSRLTVL.

The rearrangement joins TRBV4-2 to TRBJ1-5; maybe TRBD1 (5 bases). The ends were cut back, 0 bases at V and 5 bases at J, with 5 bases in the middle. Germline CDR1 reads LGHNA; CDR2 reads YNFKEQ. The CDR3 spans 13 residues. In DNA, the CDR3 is TGTGCCAGCAGCCAAGAAGGGGATCAGCCCCAGCATTTT. Amino acids: CASSQEGDQPQHF.

The chain joins TRBV7-2 to TRBJ2-5, with TRBD2 as a possible D gene (5 bases). Per germline, CDR1 SGHTA and CDR2 FQGNSA. V dropped 5 bases and J dropped 8 bases, with 15 bases sitting between them. The CDR3 extends over 13 amino acids. CDR3 sequence reads: CASSASPRVTQYF. CDR3 coding DNA: TGTGCCAGCAGCGCATCCCCGAGGGTAACCCAGTACTTC.

This clone was picked up one time. DNA for the CDR3: TGTGCCAGCTCACCCTCGGTTAGTGTTAACGAGCAGTACTTC. Translation: CASSPSVSVNEQYF. The rearrangement joins TRBV18 to TRBJ2-7; D is unclear. CDR3 size: 14 residues. V was shortened by 3 bases and J by 5 bases, with 14 bases between the two germline ends. Germline values: CDR1 KGHSH, CDR2 LQKENI.

The chain recombines TRBV4-2 with TRBJ2-2; 8 nucleotides agree with TRBD2. Germline V gives CDR1 LGHNA, CDR2 YNFKEQ. CDR3 length equals 18 residues. Unmatched junction bases numbered 8, after V lost 0 bases and J lost 2 bases. The CDR3 nucleotides read TGTGCCAGCAGCCAAGATCAGCTAGCGGGCCTCAACACCGGGGAGCTGTTTTTT. This encodes CASSQDQLAGLNTGELFF.

The CDR3 region has the DNA TGTGCCAGCAGTATCCTCTCACTAGCGGACGAGGGGGAGCAGTACTTC. Protein sequence: CASSILSLADEGEQYF. J is TRBJ2-7 and V is TRBV28; 8 nucleotides agree with TRBD2. The germline CDR1 and CDR2 sequences are MDHEN and SYDVKM. The V segment lost 5 bases and the J segment 7 bases; nucleotides outside the gene matches: 16. The CDR3 totals 16 residues. Full variable domain (outside the CDR3, taken from reference TRBV28 and TRBJ2-7): DVKVTQSSRYLVKRTGEKVFLECVQDMDHENMFWYRQDPGLGLRLIYFSYDVKMKEKGDIPEGYSVSREKKERFSLILESASTNQTSMYLCASSILSLADEGEQYFGPGTRLTVT.

The chain joins TRBV10-3 to TRBJ2-5; D might be TRBD1 (6 bases). CDR3 size: 13 residues. Germline-derived CDR1 and CDR2 are ENHRY and SYGVKD. Trimming pared 4 bases from V and 5 bases from J, leaving 11 bases between. CDR3 DNA sequence: TGTGCCATCAGTGGACAGGAGGAGGAGACCCAGTACTTC. Amino acid sequence: CAISGQEEETQYF.

The J gene is TRBJ1-2, the V gene TRBV20-1; D perhaps matches TRBD1 (5 bases). The V end was cut by 5 bases, the J end by 14 bases, with 12 bases between. The CDR3 is 9 amino acids. Germline V gene lookup returns CDR1 DFQATT and CDR2 SNEGSKA (reference sequence). The CDR3 nucleotides are TGCAGTGCTTCCCAAGGGGTAACCTTC. As protein: CSASQGVTF.

The chain uses TRBV12-5 and TRBJ2-1, with 8 bases that match TRBD2. Germline CDR1 is LGHNT and CDR2 is FRNRAP. V lost 2 bases, J lost 2 bases, and 8 bases stayed unmatched. CDR3 size: 17 residues. DNA of the CDR3: TGTGCTAGTGGTTTGTCACAAAGCGGGAGAACCTACAATGAGCAGTTCTTC. Translating it yields CASGLSQSGRTYNEQFF.

This clone was counted a single time. In nucleotides, the CDR3 is TGTGCCAGCTCACCGACAGGGACCACTGAAGCTTTCTTT. Translated: CASSPTGTTEAFF. The V and J genes are TRBV18 and TRBJ1-1; 7 bases are shared with TRBD1. Trimming removed 3 bases from V and 4 bases from J; junction bases left unmatched: 2. The length of the CDR3 is 13 residues. Germline V lookup: CDR1 KGHSH, CDR2 LQKENI.

The chain is built from TRBV7-9 and TRBJ2-3; weak D call: TRBD2 (6 bases). Trimming shortened V by 3 bases and J by 7 bases, and 14 bases separated the two germline ends. CDR1 is SEHNR, CDR2 FQNEAQ, per germline (reference sequence). The CDR3 spans 14 residues. This chain's CDR3 is CASSFTLARNTQYF. CDR3 sequence (DNA): TGTGCCAGCAGCTTCACACTAGCCCGCAATACGCAGTATTTT.

V and J are TRBV25-1 and TRBJ2-5; D gene ambiguous. With 3 bases removed from V and 5 bases from J, the gap between germline ends came to 19 bases. The CDR3 consists of 16 residues. Per germline, CDR1 MGHDK and CDR2 SYGVNS. CDR3 nucleotides: TGTGCCAGCAGTGACCCTCCGACTGGAAGAATCGAGACCCAGTACTTC. This sequence encodes CASSDPPTGRIETQYF.

The rearrangement uses TRBV7-2 and TRBJ2-3, with 13 bases identical to TRBD2. Per the germline V gene, CDR1 is SGHTA and CDR2 is FQGNSA. The length of the CDR3 is 16 residues. J lost 4 bases, V lost 4 bases, and 5 bases had no gene match. CDR3 DNA sequence: TGTGCCAGCAGCTCCATACTAGCGGGAGGGGCAGATACGCAGTATTTT. It yields the protein CASSSILAGGADTQYF.

V gene TRBV19 combines with J gene TRBJ1-1, with D perhaps TRBD1 (5 bases). CDR1 is LNHDA and CDR2 is SQIVND in the germline V gene (reference sequence). CDR3 length equals 13 residues. Trimming removed 2 bases at V and 2 bases at J, with 6 bases between. CDR3 coding DNA: TGTGCCAGTAGTATACAGGGAAACACTGAAGCTTTCTTT. Its translation is CASSIQGNTEAFF.

The CDR3 loop reads CSVRSGGGSYNEQFF. The CDR3 DNA reads as TGCAGCGTGAGAAGCGGGGGGGGCTCCTACAATGAGCAGTTCTTC. The chain uses TRBV29-1 and TRBJ2-1; TRBD2 aligns across 10 bases. After removal of 6 bases from V and 0 bases from J, the junction contained 5 bases not matched to a gene. Per germline, CDR1 SQVTM and CDR2 ANQGSEA. This CDR3 is built from 15 residues.

This chain connects TRBV5-5 to TRBJ1-1; D call uncertain. Between the trimmed V and J ends, which lost 6 bases and 2 bases, there was a span of 17 bases. Germline-derived CDR1 and CDR2 are SGHKS and YYEKEE (reference sequence). This CDR3 comprises 15 residues. DNA for the CDR3: TGTGCCAGCAAGAGAGGGTTGGAGCCAAACACTGAAGCTTTCTTT. Amino acid sequence: CASKRGLEPNTEAFF.

This chain connects TRBV4-1 to TRBJ2-1; D is perhaps TRBD2 (6 bases). Deletions cut 0 bases from V and 6 bases from J, with 21 bases between. Looked up from germline, CDR1 is MGHRA and CDR2 is YSYEKL. The CDR3 is 18 residues long. In nucleotides, the CDR3 is TGCGCCAGCAGCCAAGATAGGGCGTCCGGGACTGAGGCCAATGAGCAGTTCTTC. Encoded protein: CASSQDRASGTEANEQFF.

The sample holds one count of this clone. The chain couples TRBV7-9 to TRBJ2-7, with 7 nucleotides matching TRBD1. This CDR3 spans 18 amino acids. Germline V lookup: CDR1 SEHNR, CDR2 FQNEAQ (reference sequence). The V gene end was trimmed by 4 bases and the J gene end by 7 bases; junction bases not matched to a gene: 22. The CDR3 coding sequence is TGTGCCAGCAGCTCCCGACACGCACGACAGGGCCCCCTGGGGGAGCAGTACTTC. Protein product: CASSSRHARQGPLGEQYF.